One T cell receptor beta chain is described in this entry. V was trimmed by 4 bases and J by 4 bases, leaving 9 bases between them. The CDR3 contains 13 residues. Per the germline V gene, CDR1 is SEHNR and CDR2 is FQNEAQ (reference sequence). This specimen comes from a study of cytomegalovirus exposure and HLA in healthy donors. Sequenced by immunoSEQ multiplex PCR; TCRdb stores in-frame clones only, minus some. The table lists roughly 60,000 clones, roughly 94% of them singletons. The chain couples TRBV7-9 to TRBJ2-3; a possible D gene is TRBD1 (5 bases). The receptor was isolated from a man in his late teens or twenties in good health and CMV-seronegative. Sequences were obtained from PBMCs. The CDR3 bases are TGTGCCAGCAGCTCAGGGTCCGCAGATACGCAGTATTTT. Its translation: CASSSGSADTQYF. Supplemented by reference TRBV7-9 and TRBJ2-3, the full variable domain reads DTGVSQNPRHKITKRGQNVTFRCDPISEHNRLYWYRQTLGQGPEFLTYFQNEAQLEKSRLLSDRFSAERPKGSFSTLEIQRTEQGDSAMYLCASSSGSADTQYFGPGTRLTVL.